This T cell receptor (beta chain) was identified in a study of glioma-infiltrating T cells (dated by TCRdb to between 2015 and 2016). Describing the broader study: The study sequenced TCR alpha- and beta-chain repertoires from glioma tissue, from non-neoplastic brain tissue and from matched peripheral blood mononuclear cells. To measure divergence between tissue and blood T-cell populations, each tissue-infiltrating repertoire was compared with the peripheral blood repertoire of the same patient. Three low-grade glioma patients, fewer than 10 primary glioblastoma patients and three non-glioma patients contributing non-neoplastic brain tissue were included in the paired cohort.

What the work shows at the level of the full study, not this receptor alone: Group comparisons were based on small numbers of patients: three non-neoplastic, three low-grade glioma and eight glioblastoma patients. VJ-independent divergence between tissue and blood was below expectation in non-neoplastic patients but above expectation in all gliomas, especially low-grade gliomas. Very few CDR3 sequences were found to be shared between tissue and blood, and this scarcity was attributed to high CDR3 diversity and limited sampling.

Remarks on this clonotype: The target of this receptor is not known. The sample holds no much larger clone one base away, and base qualities are not on file.

The iRepertoire nested amplicon-rescue multiplex PCR (arm-PCR) platform was used to amplify TCR alpha and beta CDR3 regions from RNA. For one-step reverse transcription and amplification, roughly 85-400 ng of tissue mRNA or PBMC total RNA was used as input. After bead purification, a secondary multiplex PCR added Illumina adapters, and libraries were gel-purified between 200 and 400 bp. Internal 6-nucleotide barcodes were carried by the libraries and were used for demultiplexing. Libraries were sequenced on an Illumina MiSeq with 2x220 or 2x250 nucleotide paired-end reads. In the authors' own workflow: Paired reads were merged using FLASH 1.2.11 and aligned with BWA-MEM to the GRCh37 human genome, and TRA and TRB reads were then extracted. V and J assignment used an IMGT-derived reference of cassette sequences and CDR3 motifs that included pseudogenes. Reads were translated in three frames, and productive CDR3s were defined by a C…FGXG motif without stop codons. Unique combinations of V-J cassette pair and CDR3 amino acid sequence were defined as clonotypes. Reads were filtered by Hamming distance, with the threshold set by the sequence error rate of each sample in mapped regions. TCRdb redid the processing of the public reads, applying fastp at Q25 and MiXCR, and retained in-frame beta chains. Records with the same CDR3 protein are collapsed into one entry carrying the most frequent genes and DNA. The V and J calls reflect TCRdb's pipeline rather than the authors' work. For this sample there are roughly 200,000 distinct CDR3 sequences; around 40% appear just once. The ten largest clones capture about 5.2% of the sample.

The TCR sequence derives from a human donor with low-grade glioma or glioblastoma, undergoing nonglioma brain surgery, or in good health (not recorded which). The sequenced sample was glioma tissue, nonneoplastic brain tissue, or PBMCs (not recorded which).

The CDR3 reads CATSARDPTPRYEQYF. The sequence in DNA is TGTGCCACCAGCGCTAGGGATCCGACCCCCCGCTACGAGCAGTACTTC. This sequence uses TRBV15 and TRBJ2-7; no confident D gene assignment can be made. The germline V gene encodes CDR1 LNHNV and CDR2 YYDKDF (reference sequence). Trimming costs V 5 bases and J 3 bases, and their ends lie 20 bases apart. From its cysteine to its phenylalanine, the CDR3 spans 16 amino acids. The DNA shown is the 48-base CDR3, in frame from base 1.